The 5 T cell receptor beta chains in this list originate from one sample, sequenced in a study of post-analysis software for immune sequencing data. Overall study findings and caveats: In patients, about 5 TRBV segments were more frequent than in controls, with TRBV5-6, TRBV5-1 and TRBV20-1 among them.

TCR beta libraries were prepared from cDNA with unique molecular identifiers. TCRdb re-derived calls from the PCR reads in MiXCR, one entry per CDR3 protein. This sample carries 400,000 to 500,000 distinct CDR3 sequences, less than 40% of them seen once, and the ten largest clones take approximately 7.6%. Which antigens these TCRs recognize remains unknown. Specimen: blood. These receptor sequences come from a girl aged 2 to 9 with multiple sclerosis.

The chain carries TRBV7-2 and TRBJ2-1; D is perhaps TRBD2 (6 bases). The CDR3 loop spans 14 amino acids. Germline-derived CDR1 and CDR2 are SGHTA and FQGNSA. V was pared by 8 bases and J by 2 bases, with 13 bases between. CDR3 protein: CASGNSGTYNEQFF. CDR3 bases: TGTGCCAGCGGAAATAGCGGTACCTACAATGAGCAGTTCTTC. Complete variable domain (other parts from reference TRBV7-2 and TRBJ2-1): GAGVSQSPSNKVTEKGKDVELRCDPISGHTALYWYRQSLGQGLEFLIYFQGNSAPDKSGLPSDRFSAERTGGSVSTLTIQRTQQEDSAVYLCASGNSGTYNEQFFGPGTRLTVL.

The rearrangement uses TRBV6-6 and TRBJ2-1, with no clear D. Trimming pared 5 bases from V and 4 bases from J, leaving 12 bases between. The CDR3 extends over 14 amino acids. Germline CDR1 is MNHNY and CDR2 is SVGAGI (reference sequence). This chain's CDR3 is CASSTMGPYNEQFF. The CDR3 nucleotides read TGTGCCAGCAGTACTATGGGTCCTTACAATGAGCAGTTCTTC.

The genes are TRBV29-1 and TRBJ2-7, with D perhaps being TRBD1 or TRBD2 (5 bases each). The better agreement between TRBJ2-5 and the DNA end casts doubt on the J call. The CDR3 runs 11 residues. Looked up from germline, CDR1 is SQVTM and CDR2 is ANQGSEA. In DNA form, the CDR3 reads TGCAGCGTTGGAGAGGGGGAGACCCAGTACTTC. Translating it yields CSVGEGETQYF.

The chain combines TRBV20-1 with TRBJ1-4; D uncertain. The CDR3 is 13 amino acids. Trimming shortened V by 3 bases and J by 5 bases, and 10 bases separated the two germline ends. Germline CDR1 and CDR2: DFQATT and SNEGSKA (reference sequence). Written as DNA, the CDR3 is TGCAGTGCTAGTGTCCCGGTGAATGAAAAACTGTTTTTT. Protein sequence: CSASVPVNEKLFF.

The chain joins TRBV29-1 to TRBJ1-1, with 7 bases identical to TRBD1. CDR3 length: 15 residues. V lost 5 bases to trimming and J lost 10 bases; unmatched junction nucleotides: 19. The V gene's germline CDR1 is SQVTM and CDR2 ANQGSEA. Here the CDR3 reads CSVKVATTGPWGAFF. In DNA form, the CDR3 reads TGCAGCGTTAAGGTCGCCACGACAGGGCCCTGGGGAGCTTTCTTT.